This T cell receptor (beta chain) was identified in a study of T cells after yellow fever vaccination. About the research overall: Fractions of low cell number were prepared using SMART-Seq v4 Ultra Low Input. Notes on the study in general: Peaking faster, on day 5 versus 15, the secondary response was nonetheless weaker.

Synthesis of TCR cDNA relied on 5'RACE template switching, which attached a universal primer site and UMIs. Each CDR3 protein gets one entry after TCRdb re-called the 5' RACE reads with MiXCR. The sample lists about 220,000 distinct CDR3 sequences, 3% to 4% occurring once. Comment on this clonotype: As yet, its antigen is unknown.

V lost 4 bases to trimming and J lost 4 bases; unmatched junction nucleotides: 5. Germline CDR1 and CDR2: LNHDA and SQIVND (reference sequence). The CDR3 contains 16 residues. The receptor comes from a young man who received the YFV17D yellow fever vaccine. Specimen: CD4+ T cells sorted from PBMCs, collected 10 days after the yellow fever booster vaccination. The chain links TRBV19 to TRBJ1-6; 9 positions agree with TRBD1. CDR3 sequence (DNA): TGTGCCAGTAGTACCGGACAGGGGCGTTATAATTCACCCCTCCACTTT. The encoded protein is CASSTGQGRYNSPLHF.